The source of this TCR beta chain is a study of glioma-infiltrating T cells. Overall study context: Samples included WHO grade II oligodendrogliomas or astrocytomas and initial-diagnosis grade IV glioblastomas. Study-wide results and limits: Non-neoplastic patients had below-expected tissue-blood divergence, while all gliomas exceeded expectation. Shared blood CDR3 signature motifs marked patients with low tissue-blood divergence.

Using RNA template, CDR3s of TCR alpha and beta were amplified with iRepertoire arm-PCR. Using its own MiXCR run on the multiplex PCR reads, TCRdb lists one record per CDR3 protein. The sample records 400,000 or so distinct CDR3 sequences, about two fifths being singletons. The CDR3 contains 15 residues. Between the trimmed V and J ends, which lost 2 bases and 3 bases, there was a span of 11 bases. CDR1 is MNHNY, CDR2 SVGAGI, per germline (reference sequence). On this clonotype: What it binds is unknown. This may be a read error: a much more frequent sequence differs by one nucleotide.

V gene TRBV6-6 combines with J gene TRBJ1-5, with TRBD1 as a possible D gene (5 bases). This clonotype was sampled from a human donor with low-grade glioma or glioblastoma, undergoing nonglioma brain surgery, or in good health (not recorded which). The sequencing sample was made of glioma tissue, nonneoplastic brain tissue, or PBMCs (not recorded which). In nucleotides, the CDR3 is TGTGCCAGCAGTTACGGCACAGGACCCAATCAGCCCCAGCATTTT. It translates to CASSYGTGPNQPQHF.